This passage covers 5 T cell receptor beta chains from one sample sequenced in a study of post-analysis software for immune sequencing data. Unique molecular identifiers had been added to the TCR beta cDNA libraries. From the PCR reads, TCRdb called clonotypes with MiXCR, one entry per CDR3 protein. The repertoire consists of 350,000 to 450,000 distinct CDR3 sequences, with roughly 30% occurring once and the leading ten covering around 15%. Broader study findings: Four or five TRBV segments were significantly more frequent in patients than in controls. TRBV5-6, TRBV5-1 and TRBV20-1 were among these segments.

No antigen has been assigned to these receptors. Source material: blood. The receptors were sampled from a girl aged 5-17 years with multiple sclerosis.

Only a few counts were recorded for this clonotype. The V call is TRBV20-1, the J call TRBJ2-5; D ambiguous. Trimming shortened V by 0 bases and J by 5 bases, and 13 bases separated the two germline ends. Germline lookup yields CDR1 DFQATT and CDR2 SNEGSKA (reference sequence). The CDR3 totals 14 residues. The CDR3 nucleotides read TGCAGTGCTAGAGAGGGCCGAAACGGGGAGACCCAGTACTTC. Amino acids: CSAREGRNGETQYF.

This chain's CDR3 is CASRTGELYNSPLHF. The CDR3 DNA follows: TGTGCCAGCCGGACAGGGGAACTCTATAATTCACCCCTCCACTTT. The chain is built from TRBV19 and TRBJ1-6, with 9 nucleotides matching TRBD1. This CDR3 is built from 15 residues. The junction had 6 bases not matched to a gene; V was cut back by 9 bases and J by 3 bases. Germline V gives CDR1 LNHDA, CDR2 SQIVND (reference sequence).

The genes are TRBV10-3 and TRBJ2-3; 10 bases are a match to TRBD2. CDR1 is ENHRY and CDR2 is SYGVKD in the germline V gene. The V segment lost 6 bases and the J segment 6 bases; nucleotides outside the gene matches: 6. CDR3 length: 14 amino acids. DNA for the CDR3: TGTGCCATCAGGAGCGGGGGGGCCTCGGATACGCAGTATTTT. It translates to CAIRSGGASDTQYF.

This clonotype was picked up a small number of times. Being one base from a much bigger clone, this may be a read error. The gene calls are TRBV12-3 or TRBV12-4 and TRBJ2-3, with 11 positions matching TRBD2. The CDR3 is 15 amino acids. CDR3 protein: CTSSPPSGGRDTQYF. The CDR3 region has the DNA TGTACCAGCAGTCCCCCTAGCGGGGGGCGAGATACGCAGTATTTT.

This clonotype was seen a handful of times. The J gene is TRBJ1-1, the V gene TRBV4-2; the D gene is possibly TRBD1 (6 bases). The CDR3 runs to 13 residues. The V and J ends lost 4 bases and 3 bases respectively, with 9 bases between them. Per the germline V gene, CDR1 is LGHNA and CDR2 is YNFKEQ. CDR3 region: CASSPTGHTEAFF. Here the CDR3 DNA reads TGTGCCAGCAGCCCTACAGGGCACACTGAAGCTTTCTTT.